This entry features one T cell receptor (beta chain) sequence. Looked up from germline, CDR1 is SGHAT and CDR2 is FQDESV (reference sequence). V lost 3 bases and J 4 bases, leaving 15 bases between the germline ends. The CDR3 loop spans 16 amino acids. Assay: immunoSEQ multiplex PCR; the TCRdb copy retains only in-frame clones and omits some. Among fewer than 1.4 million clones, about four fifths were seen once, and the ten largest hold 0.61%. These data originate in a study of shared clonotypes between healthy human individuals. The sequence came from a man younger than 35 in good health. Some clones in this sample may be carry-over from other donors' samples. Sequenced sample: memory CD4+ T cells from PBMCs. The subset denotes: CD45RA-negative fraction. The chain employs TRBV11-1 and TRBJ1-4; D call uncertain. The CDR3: CASSFSYGGFNEKLFF. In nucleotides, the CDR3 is TGTGCCAGCAGCTTTTCTTACGGAGGATTTAATGAAAAACTGTTTTTT.